This T cell receptor (beta chain) appears in the sequencing data of a study of blood T cell repertoires in COVID-19. Study summary: Whether acute or convalescent, the COVID-19 samples came from the United States, Italy and Spain. T cells, B-cell-depleted T cells, or PBMCs provided the cDNA or gDNA that served as material.

V lost 10 bases to trimming and J lost 0 bases, with 12 bases between them. This CDR3 region has 13 residues. Germline loops: CDR1 MNHEY, CDR2 SMNVEV (reference sequence). Original processing notes: Amplification from reference gene primers served as the basis for estimated nucleated cell counts. Libraries were prepared by immunoSEQ multiplex PCR; TCRdb keeps only in-frame clonotypes and omits some of them. That table furnishes V, J and clone size, whereas the DNA furnished D and trimming. The sample lists under 150,000 clones; roughly 85% were seen once. The genes are TRBV27 and TRBJ1-1; no definite D call. The clonotype was recovered from a man younger than 45 with acute or convalescent COVID-19. The specimen was peripheral blood. CDR3 DNA sequence: TGTGCCACCTCATCCGGGGTGAACACTGAAGCTTTCTTT. It specifies CATSSGVNTEAFF.